The next 11 T cell receptor beta chains were all read from a single sample in a study of CD8+ T cells in alopecia areata listed by TCRdb under 2018. In light of the paper, this sample's time point label describes: baseline before oral tofacitinib. The method behind the library was the immunoSEQ multiplex PCR assay. For TCR sequencing, RNA was extracted from every sample and reverse transcribed into cDNA to serve as template. Held by TCRdb, this immuneACCESS table contains in-frame sequences only and omits some clones. Under half of the omission traces to an unresolved V gene where checked; the cause of the rest is unknown. Here the sample has 55,000 to 70,000 clones; 45% to 50% occur a single time. Approximately 18% of the sample is taken by the ten largest. Sample: CD8+ T cells sorted from blood, taken at week 0. These receptors all stem from a human donor with alopecia areata.

The V and J genes are TRBV12-5 and TRBJ2-1; D remains unclear. The germline CDR1 and CDR2 sequences are LGHNT and FRNRAP. This CDR3 comprises 12 residues. Trimming took 6 bases from V and 9 from J, leaving 12 bases between them. CDR3 DNA sequence: TGTGCTAGTGGGGGTGGGTCCGGTGAGCAGTTCTTC. It codes for CASGGGSGEQFF.

This clone was seen repeatedly, ten times or more. This CDR3 is CASSLGSSNEQFF. The CDR3 DNA follows: TGTGCCAGCAGCTTGGGGTCTAGCAATGAGCAGTTCTTC. The gene calls are TRBV5-6 and TRBJ2-1; D not resolved. CDR3 length: 13 amino acids. Germline V gives CDR1 SGHDT, CDR2 YYEEEE. V lost 0 bases to trimming and J lost 6 bases, with 7 bases between them.

The chain has TRBV29-1 and TRBJ2-3; TRBD1 is a possible D gene (6 bases). The CDR3 is made up of 17 amino acids. Germline assignment: CDR1 SQVTM and CDR2 ANQGSEA. Deletions cut 0 bases from V and 0 bases from J, with 16 bases between. The CDR3 loop reads CSVEDLGTLDSTDTQYF. CDR3 DNA: TGCAGCGTTGAAGATCTAGGGACACTTGACAGCACAGATACGCAGTATTTT.

This clone was observed a handful of times. The chain recombines TRBV7-9 with TRBJ2-7; D not certain. Germline CDR1 reads SEHNR; CDR2 reads FQNEAQ (reference sequence). This CDR3 region has 14 residues. V lost 0 bases to trimming and J lost 5 bases, with 11 bases between them. Here the CDR3 DNA reads TGTGCCAGCAGCTTAGCGGGAAGGGTCGACGAGCAGTACTTC. Amino acid sequence: CASSLAGRVDEQYF.

V and J are TRBV10-1 and TRBJ2-1, with 7 bases fitting TRBD2. This CDR3 has 15 amino acids. V was clipped by 3 bases and J by 5 bases; unmatched bases: 7. Germline V gene lookup returns CDR1 WNHNN and CDR2 SYGVQD (reference sequence). CDR3 amino acids: CASSEPGTTNNEQFF. The CDR3 bases are TGCGCCAGCAGTGAACCCGGGACTACAAACAATGAGCAGTTCTTC.

V gene TRBV13 combines with J gene TRBJ2-4; TRBD1 might be the D (5 bases). The CDR3 sequence is 13 residues long. Trimming shortened V by 2 bases and J by 10 bases, and 12 bases separated the two germline ends. Germline lookup yields CDR1 PRHDT and CDR2 FYEKMQ (reference sequence). CDR3 in amino acids: CASSLRGHRIQYF. The CDR3 DNA reads as TGTGCCAGCAGCTTACGCGGACACCGGATTCAGTACTTC.

The chain is built from TRBV29-1 and TRBJ2-7; TRBD2 aligns across 16 bases. The ends lost 6 bases at V and 2 bases at J; junction bases unmatched: 7. The CDR3 is made up of 16 amino acids. Germline V CDR1 and CDR2: SQVTM, ANQGSEA. The CDR3 region has the DNA TGCAGCGTGGAGACCGGGACTAGCGGGAGGGCCTACGAGCAGTACTTC. Its translation: CSVETGTSGRAYEQYF.

This clone has just a few counts. The V gene is TRBV14, the J gene TRBJ1-1, with TRBD1 as a possible D gene (5 bases). CDR3 size: 13 residues. Germline V gene sequence: CDR1 SGHDN, CDR2 FVKESK. V lost 0 bases and J 4 bases, leaving 6 bases between the germline ends. Here the CDR3 DNA reads TGTGCCAGCAGCCAAGAGAGGGGCACTGAAGCTTTCTTT. Its protein product is CASSQERGTEAFF.

This clone came up a few times. The V gene is TRBV29-1, the J gene TRBJ1-2; D call uncertain. Trimming took 0 bases from V and 2 from J, leaving 10 bases between them. From germline, CDR1 is SQVTM and CDR2 ANQGSEA. This CDR3 is 14 amino acids long. As DNA, the CDR3 is TGCAGCGTTGAAGACCCGGCCCGAAACTATGGCTACACCTTC. Amino acid sequence: CSVEDPARNYGYTF.

V gene TRBV5-6 combines with J gene TRBJ1-1; TRBD1 is a possible D gene (6 bases). Between the trimmed V and J ends, which lost 4 bases and 0 bases, there was a span of 13 bases. CDR3 length equals 15 residues. From germline, CDR1 is SGHDT and CDR2 YYEEEE. The CDR3 sequence: CASSPDRPLNTEAFF. The CDR3 nucleotides are TGTGCCAGCAGCCCGGACAGACCGTTGAACACTGAAGCTTTCTTT.

This sequence joins TRBV30 and TRBJ2-2; no clear D. With 0 bases removed from V and 6 bases from J, the gap between germline ends came to 8 bases. The V gene's germline CDR1 is GTSNPN and CDR2 SVGIG (reference sequence). The CDR3 is made up of 13 amino acids. The DNA of the CDR3 is TGTGCCTGGAGTGTCGGCGTGGCCGGGGAGCTGTTTTTT. Its translation: CAWSVGVAGELFF.